These 24 T cell receptor beta chains were all obtained from the same sample, sequenced in a study of blood T cells in healthy people across ages. With a J-beta primer mix and a sample-barcoded 5' primer, a second PCR ran about 6 to 11 cycles. TCRdb processed the 5' RACE reads anew with MiXCR; each CDR3 protein has one entry. This sample carries under 2,000,000 distinct CDR3 sequences, approximately 50% of them seen once, and the ten largest clones take approximately 2%. Sequencing was carried out using blood. The receptors stem from a woman in her thirties or forties in good health.

This clonotype showed up just a few times. The J gene is TRBJ2-7, the V gene TRBV7-2; D is ambiguous. Germline V CDR1 and CDR2: SGHTA, FQGNSA. This CDR3 spans 15 amino acids. Trimming removed 1 base from V and 5 bases from J, with 15 bases in between. This CDR3 is CASSLGLLVNHEQYF. CDR3 nucleotide sequence: TGTGCCAGCAGCTTAGGATTGTTAGTTAACCACGAGCAGTACTTC. The full variable domain, in which reference TRBV7-2 and TRBJ2-7 provide the parts outside the CDR3, is GAGVSQSPSNKVTEKGKDVELRCDPISGHTALYWYRQSLGQGLEFLIYFQGNSAPDKSGLPSDRFSAERTGGSVSTLTIQRTQQEDSAVYLCASSLGLLVNHEQYFGPGTRLTVT.

V is TRBV12-3 or TRBV12-4 and J is TRBJ2-3, with 13 nucleotides matching TRBD2. After removal of 6 bases from V and 1 base from J, the junction contained 7 bases not matched to a gene. The CDR3 length is 17 residues. CDR3 amino acids: CASSLGLAGARTDTQYF. DNA of the CDR3: TGTGCCAGCAGCCTCGGACTAGCGGGGGCCCGCACAGATACGCAGTATTTT.

The chain joins TRBV24-1 to TRBJ2-1; D possibly corresponds to TRBD1 (5 bases). The CDR3 sequence is 16 residues long. Germline V gene lookup returns CDR1 KGHDR and CDR2 SFDVKD. Trimming took off 0 bases at V and 6 bases at J, with 14 bases between the two ends. The CDR3: CATSDLRTRHGNEQFF. For the CDR3, the DNA is TGTGCCACCAGTGATTTGCGGACACGGCACGGCAATGAGCAGTTCTTC.

The rearrangement links TRBV5-1 to TRBJ2-3; 8 nucleotides line up with TRBD2. V dropped 0 bases and J dropped 4; count of bases not matched to a gene: 4. CDR3 length: 15 residues. Per the germline V gene, CDR1 is SGHRS and CDR2 is YFSETQ. The CDR3 spells CASSLAERGSDTQYF. CDR3 sequence (DNA): TGCGCCAGCAGCTTGGCTGAGCGGGGGTCAGATACGCAGTATTTT. Complete variable domain (other parts from reference TRBV5-1 and TRBJ2-3): KAGVTQTPRYLIKTRGQQVTLSCSPISGHRSVSWYQQTPGQGLQFLFEYFSETQRNKGNFPGRFSGRQFSNSRSEMNVSTLELGDSALYLCASSLAERGSDTQYFGPGTRLTVL.

The rearrangement links TRBV20-1 to TRBJ2-3, with 8 nucleotides matching TRBD1. The CDR3 runs 15 residues. Germline V CDR1 and CDR2: DFQATT, SNEGSKA (reference sequence). The trim removed 4 bases at V and 2 bases at J, leaving 8 bases unmatched. DNA of the CDR3: TGCAGTGCTAAACGGACAGGGACCTACACAGATACGCAGTATTTT. Translated: CSAKRTGTYTDTQYF.

This clonotype was observed a few times. The chain carries TRBV20-1 and TRBJ2-7; D gene unclear. Germline assignment: CDR1 DFQATT and CDR2 SNEGSKA (reference sequence). This CDR3 has 15 residues. Trimming left V 0 bases short and J 2 bases short, with 14 bases between. The CDR3 loop is CSARDMQSWTYEQYF. The DNA of the CDR3 is TGCAGTGCTAGAGATATGCAGAGCTGGACCTACGAGCAGTACTTC.

The chain joins TRBV7-2 to TRBJ2-7; D gene uncertain. The V gene's germline CDR1 is SGHTA and CDR2 FQGNSA. V was cut by 0 bases and J by 2 bases, with 11 bases left in between. This CDR3 has 15 amino acids. For the CDR3, the DNA is TGTGCCAGCAGCTTAGCGGGCGAGTCGGCCTACGAGCAGTACTTC. Translated: CASSLAGESAYEQYF.

This chain links TRBV5-4 with TRBJ2-1, with 10 bases that match TRBD2. The CDR3 spans 18 residues. The ends lost 2 bases at V and 3 bases at J; junction bases unmatched: 11. Germline V gene lookup returns CDR1 SGHNT and CDR2 YYREEE (reference sequence). CDR3 DNA: TGTGCCAGCAGCTTAAGAGCGGGGGGGCCTCCTAACTACAATGAGCAGTTCTTC. Amino acid sequence: CASSLRAGGPPNYNEQFF.

The gene calls are TRBV20-1 and TRBJ2-1; 11 positions agree with TRBD2. The J call may be in error: the DNA end matches TRBJ2-7 better. The CDR3 has 14 residues. The germline gives CDR1 DFQATT, CDR2 SNEGSKA (reference sequence). The CDR3 DNA follows: TGCAGTGCTAGAGTAGCGGGGGGGTACAATGAGCAGTACTTC. This encodes CSARVAGGYNEQYF.

This clonotype was counted only a few times. The chain carries TRBV12-3 or TRBV12-4 and TRBJ2-7; TRBD1 matches at 10 bases. The CDR3 has 15 residues. Trimming at V came to 6 bases and at J to 4 bases, leaving 9 bases not matched to a gene. CDR3 amino acids: CASRPGQGTNYEQYF. The DNA of the CDR3 is TGTGCCAGCAGGCCGGGACAGGGGACGAATTACGAGCAGTACTTC.

This rearrangement joins TRBV5-1 to TRBJ2-5, with D maybe TRBD2 (6 bases). Germline V gene sequence: CDR1 SGHRS, CDR2 YFSETQ. The CDR3 loop spans 14 amino acids. The germline V and J ends were trimmed by 10 bases and 5 bases, with 21 bases remaining between them. The CDR3 reads CASKPIGGEETQYF. The CDR3 DNA reads TGCGCCTCCAAGCCGATCGGGGGAGAGGAGACCCAGTACTTC. Filled out from reference TRBV5-1 and TRBJ2-5, the complete variable domain reads KAGVTQTPRYLIKTRGQQVTLSCSPISGHRSVSWYQQTPGQGLQFLFEYFSETQRNKGNFPGRFSGRQFSNSRSEMNVSTLELGDSALYLCASKPIGGEETQYFGPGTRLLVL.

The chain employs TRBV4-3 and TRBJ1-4, with no clear D. CDR3 length: 13 residues. The germline gives CDR1 LGHNA, CDR2 YSLEER. V was cut by 6 bases and J by 7 bases, with 12 bases left in between. CDR3 loop: CASSPRPGEKLFF. DNA for the CDR3: TGCGCCAGCAGTCCCCGGCCGGGTGAAAAACTGTTTTTT.

The CDR3 region has the DNA TGCAGTGCTAAGCCCCCTCTAGCGGGGGGGCACGGGGGTCGGGACACCGGGGAGCTGTTTTTT. It translates to CSAKPPLAGGHGGRDTGELFF. The chain links TRBV20-1 to TRBJ2-2; TRBD2 matches 12 bases. V shed 4 bases, J shed 3 bases, and the junction held 21 bases outside the gene matches. Germline CDR1 DFQATT, CDR2 SNEGSKA (reference sequence). The CDR3 spans 21 residues.

V usage is TRBV20-1 and J usage is TRBJ2-1; D is unresolved. V was trimmed by 5 bases and J by 3 bases, leaving 11 bases between them. This CDR3 contains 13 residues. Germline CDR1 and CDR2: DFQATT and SNEGSKA (reference sequence). The CDR3 DNA is TGCAGTGCTCGACCGCGGCTCTACAATGAGCAGTTCTTC. Translation: CSARPRLYNEQFF.

The V call is TRBV4-2, the J call TRBJ1-2; D might be TRBD1 (6 bases). The germline V gene encodes CDR1 LGHNA and CDR2 YNFKEQ. Trimming took 10 bases from V and 2 from J, leaving 14 bases between them. The CDR3 is 13 residues long. The CDR3 DNA reads as TGTGCCACCATGGGGGGGCCCAACTATGGCTACACCTTC. Its protein is CATMGGPNYGYTF.

On this clonotype: A read error may account for a junction end that differs from germline. This chain uses TRBV11-2 with TRBJ1-6; no definite D call. Germline CDR1 SGHAT, CDR2 FQNNGV. The CDR3 length is 14 residues. The CDR3 sequence is CASSTLGRDSPLHF. Here the CDR3 DNA reads TGTGCCAGCAGCACCCTCGGACGAGATTCACCTCTCCACTTT.

In its sample, this clonotype was seen a few times. The chain employs TRBV20-1 and TRBJ2-3; either TRBD1 or TRBD2 may supply D (5 bases each). The ends were cut back, 7 bases at V and 5 bases at J, with 25 bases in the middle. This CDR3 is 16 amino acids long. The germline V gene encodes CDR1 DFQATT and CDR2 SNEGSKA (reference sequence). The CDR3 sequence is CSGRIGTLWVIDTQYF. The CDR3 DNA follows: TGCAGTGGAAGGATCGGGACCCTCTGGGTCATAGATACGCAGTATTTT.

This sequence joins TRBV7-2 and TRBJ2-1, with D possibly being TRBD1 or TRBD2 (5 bases each). Near its end, the DNA agrees better with TRBJ2-7, so the J call may be wrong. Germline CDR1 reads SGHTA; CDR2 reads FQGNSA. CDR3 size: 15 residues. The chain's CDR3 is CASSSGPSSYNEQYF. As DNA, the CDR3 is TGTGCCAGCAGCTCGGGACCGAGCTCCTACAATGAGCAGTACTTC.

CDR3 sequence: CASSQLGQDRYGYTF. The CDR3 DNA sequence: TGTGCCAGCAGCCAATTAGGACAGGACCGCTATGGCTACACCTTC. This chain uses TRBV7-9 with TRBJ1-2; 7 positions match TRBD1. V was pared by 5 bases and J by 4 bases, with 10 bases of the junction left unmatched. The CDR3 extends over 15 amino acids. CDR1 SEHNR and CDR2 FQNEAQ come from the germline V gene (reference sequence). The variable domain in full, with the rest retrieved from reference TRBV7-9 and TRBJ1-2, is DTGVSQNPRHKITKRGQNVTFRCDPISEHNRLYWYRQTLGQGPEFLTYFQNEAQLEKSRLLSDRFSAERPKGSFSTLEIQRTEQGDSAMYLCASSQLGQDRYGYTFGSGTRLTVV.

The V call is TRBV19, the J call TRBJ2-1; D gene uncertain. The V end lost 1 base, the J end lost 9 bases, and 13 bases lay between the germline ends. The CDR3 has 14 amino acids. The germline CDR1 and CDR2 sequences are LNHDA and SQIVND (reference sequence). CDR3 sequence (DNA): TGTGCCAGTAGTATAGGGCCCACTTTGAGTGAGCAGTTCTTC. As protein: CASSIGPTLSEQFF.

The V and J genes are TRBV9 and TRBJ2-5, with no clear D. V gave up 4 bases and J gave up 3 bases, with 13 bases separating them. The CDR3 runs to 14 residues. CDR1 is SGDLS, CDR2 YYNGEE, per germline. CDR3: CASSYRDKEETQYF. CDR3 bases: TGTGCCAGCAGCTATCGAGACAAGGAAGAGACCCAGTACTTC.

The rearrangement links TRBV7-2 to TRBJ2-5, with a tentative D call TRBD2 (7 bases). CDR1 SGHTA and CDR2 FQGNSA come from the germline V gene. V was shortened by 3 bases and J by 5 bases, with 19 bases between the two germline ends. This CDR3 region has 16 residues. DNA of the CDR3: TGTGCCAGCAGCTTTTATAGGGGGGGGGCCGAGGAGACCCAGTACTTC. It is translated as CASSFYRGGAEETQYF.

The chain uses TRBV6-5 and TRBJ2-3; 16 bases fit TRBD2. J was trimmed by 6 bases and V by 0 bases; bases with no gene match: 9. Per germline, CDR1 MNHEY and CDR2 SVGAGI. This CDR3 region has 19 residues. The CDR3 here is CASSYSTGLAGGLGDTQYF. The CDR3 DNA reads as TGTGCCAGCAGTTACTCGACGGGACTAGCGGGGGGGCTAGGGGATACGCAGTATTTT.

The chain is built from TRBV12-3 or TRBV12-4 and TRBJ2-7, with 14 bases matching TRBD2. The assigned J gene may be wrong: the sequence end matches TRBJ2-5 better. The CDR3 is 20 amino acids. CDR3 residues: CASSPPLTQTSGGALKTQYF. The CDR3 nucleotides read TGTGCCAGCAGTCCACCCTTAACACAGACTAGCGGGGGGGCTCTAAAGACCCAGTACTTC.